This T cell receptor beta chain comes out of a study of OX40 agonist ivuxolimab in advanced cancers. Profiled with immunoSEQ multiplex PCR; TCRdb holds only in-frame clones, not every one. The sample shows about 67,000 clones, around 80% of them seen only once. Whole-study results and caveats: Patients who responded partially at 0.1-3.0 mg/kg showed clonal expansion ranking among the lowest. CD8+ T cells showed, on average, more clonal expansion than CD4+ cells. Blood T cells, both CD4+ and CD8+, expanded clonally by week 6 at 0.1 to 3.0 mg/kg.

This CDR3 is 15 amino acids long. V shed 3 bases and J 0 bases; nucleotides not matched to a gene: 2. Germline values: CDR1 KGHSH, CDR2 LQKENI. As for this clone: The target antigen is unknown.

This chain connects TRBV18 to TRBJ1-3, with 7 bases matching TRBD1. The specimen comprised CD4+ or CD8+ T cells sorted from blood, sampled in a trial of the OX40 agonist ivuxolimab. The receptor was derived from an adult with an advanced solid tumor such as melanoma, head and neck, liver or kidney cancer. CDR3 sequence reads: CASSPWDSSGNTIYF. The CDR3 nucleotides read TGTGCCAGCTCACCTTGGGACAGCTCTGGAAACACCATATATTTT.